The 16 T cell receptor beta chains below all came from one sample that was sequenced in a study of shared clonotypes between healthy human individuals. The assay was immunoSEQ multiplex PCR, and TCRdb's table has in-frame clones only and misses some. The table records roughly 1 million clones, 78% of them present only once. Sequenced: memory CD4+ T cells from PBMCs. The subset denotes: CD45RA-negative fraction. Receptors originate from a man in his late teens or twenties in good health. Some clones in this sample may be carry-over from other donors' samples.

This clone occurred once. The chain joins TRBV2 to TRBJ1-4, with 8 nucleotides matching TRBD1. The CDR3 consists of 14 residues. Germline V gene lookup returns CDR1 SNHLY and CDR2 FYNNEI. The ends lost 6 bases at V and 6 bases at J; junction bases unmatched: 6. The CDR3 protein is CASRTQGAYEKLFF. The CDR3 nucleotides read TGTGCCAGCAGGACCCAGGGGGCATATGAAAAACTGTTTTTT. Based on the CDR3 plus reference TRBV2 and TRBJ1-4, the full variable domain is EPEVTQTPSHQVTQMGQEVILRCVPISNHLYFYWYRQILGQKVEFLVSFYNNEISEKSEIFDDQFSVERPDGSNFTLKIRSTKLEDSAMYFCASRTQGAYEKLFFGSGTQLSVL.

V gene TRBV11-3 combines with J gene TRBJ2-2, with 11 bases aligning to TRBD2. V lost 5 bases and J lost 2; bases outside the gene matches: 4. CDR1 and CDR2 from the germline V gene are SGHNT and YENEEA. The CDR3 totals 16 residues. The CDR3 DNA is TGTGCCAGCAGCCTGGGACTAGCGGTTAACACCGGGGAGCTGTTTTTT. Its translation: CASSLGLAVNTGELFF.

J is TRBJ2-7 and V is TRBV2, with 7 bases lining up with TRBD1. The CDR3 is 12 amino acids. J was trimmed by 7 bases and V by 6 bases; bases with no gene match: 6. Germline V gene lookup returns CDR1 SNHLY and CDR2 FYNNEI. CDR3 region: CASSDGTVEQYF. As DNA, the CDR3 is TGTGCCAGCAGCGACGGGACAGTTGAGCAGTACTTC.

In its sample, this clone was seen a few times. The genes are TRBV7-9 and TRBJ2-5; D uncertain. The end of the DNA fits TRBJ2-7 better, so the J call may be wrong. CDR1 is SEHNR and CDR2 is FQNEAQ in the germline V gene (reference sequence). The CDR3 length is 13 residues. CDR3 residues: CASSPQVGHEQYF. CDR3 bases: TGTGCCAGCAGCCCCCAGGTGGGTCACGAGCAGTACTTC.

The chain carries TRBV2 and TRBJ2-7; 15 positions match TRBD2. CDR3 length: 18 residues. Trimming took 8 bases from V and 2 from J; bases not matched to a gene: 13. Germline V CDR1 and CDR2: SNHLY, FYNNEI. CDR3 DNA: TGTGCCAGCTCGATACGGACTAGCGGGAGGGCCCAGCCCTACGAGCAGTACTTC. Residues: CASSIRTSGRAQPYEQYF.

The CDR3 loop reads CASSIGGFIAGTNEQFF. CDR3 in DNA: TGTGCCAGTAGTATAGGTGGGTTTATAGCGGGAACGAATGAGCAGTTCTTC. The chain couples TRBV19 to TRBJ2-1; 8 bases match TRBD2. The CDR3 sequence is 17 residues long. V lost 1 base to trimming and J lost 7 bases; unmatched junction nucleotides: 12. Germline CDR1 reads LNHDA; CDR2 reads SQIVND (reference sequence).

CDR3 residues: CASSATTGAGELFF. Written as DNA, the CDR3 is TGCGCCAGCAGCGCGACTACAGGGGCCGGGGAGCTGTTTTTT. The rearrangement uses TRBV5-1 and TRBJ2-2, with 7 bases identical to TRBD1. V shed 4 bases, J shed 6 bases, and the junction held 6 bases outside the gene matches. The CDR3 loop spans 14 amino acids. Germline assignment: CDR1 SGHRS and CDR2 YFSETQ. The entire variable domain, with the rest obtained from reference TRBV5-1 and TRBJ2-2, is as follows: KAGVTQTPRYLIKTRGQQVTLSCSPISGHRSVSWYQQTPGQGLQFLFEYFSETQRNKGNFPGRFSGRQFSNSRSEMNVSTLELGDSALYLCASSATTGAGELFFGEGSRLTVL.

The chain carries TRBV7-8 and TRBJ1-4, with D maybe TRBD1 (5 bases). CDR1 and CDR2 (germline): SGHVS, FQNEAQ. Trimming left V 5 bases short and J 6 bases short, with 16 bases between. The CDR3 loop spans 15 amino acids. The DNA for the CDR3 is TGTGCCAGCAGCCCTGACAGAGGAAAGGATGAAAAACTGTTTTTT. Its protein product is CASSPDRGKDEKLFF.

In its sample, this clone was seen once. V gene TRBV30 combines with J gene TRBJ2-7; possible D gene TRBD1, 6 bases. The germline V gene has CDR1 GTSNPN and CDR2 SVGIG (reference sequence). This CDR3 is 14 amino acids long. V shed 2 bases and J shed 1 base, with 12 bases lying between them. In nucleotides, the CDR3 is TGTGCCTGGAGTCAACAGGGAAGGTCCTACGAGCAGTACTTC. Translated, it gives CAWSQQGRSYEQYF.

The V and J genes are TRBV5-1 and TRBJ2-1, with D tentatively TRBD2 (6 bases). Germline V gene sequence: CDR1 SGHRS, CDR2 YFSETQ. There are 16 residues in the CDR3. V was pared by 0 bases and J by 7 bases, with 17 bases between. This CDR3 reads CASSLGDLAGGNEQFF. In DNA, the CDR3 is TGCGCCAGCAGCTTGGGAGACCTAGCCGGAGGGAATGAGCAGTTCTTC.

V and J are TRBV7-9 and TRBJ2-7; TRBD1 matches 7 bases. Germline V CDR1 and CDR2: SEHNR, FQNEAQ (reference sequence). CDR3 length equals 14 residues. J lost 6 bases, V lost 6 bases, and 11 bases had no gene match. CDR3 sequence reads: CASSQKGRGFEQYF. The CDR3 DNA is TGTGCCAGCAGTCAAAAGGGCAGGGGGTTCGAGCAGTACTTC.

About this clone itself: Distinct nucleotide sequences in the sample also encode this CDR3. The CDR3 DNA follows: TGTGCCAGCAGTTTAGGCGCTAGCACAGATACGCAGTATTTT. Translated: CASSLGASTDTQYF. The chain combines TRBV28 with TRBJ2-3; D is undetermined. The V and J ends lost 2 bases and 0 bases respectively, with 6 bases between them. Germline V gene lookup returns CDR1 MDHEN and CDR2 SYDVKM. This CDR3 spans 14 amino acids. Full variable domain (missing parts from reference TRBV28 and TRBJ2-3): DVKVTQSSRYLVKRTGEKVFLECVQDMDHENMFWYRQDPGLGLRLIYFSYDVKMKEKGDIPEGYSVSREKKERFSLILESASTNQTSMYLCASSLGASTDTQYFGPGTRLTVL.

The CDR3 loop is CASSAHEDHSYEQYF. The DNA of the CDR3 is TGTGCCAGCAGTGCCCACGAGGACCACTCCTACGAGCAGTACTTC. The chain is built from TRBV25-1 and TRBJ2-7; no reliable D call. The V gene lost 4 bases and the J gene lost 0 bases, with 13 bases spanning the gap. This CDR3 region has 15 residues. In germline, CDR1 is MGHDK, CDR2 SYGVNS.

The genes are TRBV28 and TRBJ2-7; no firm D call. Germline V gene lookup returns CDR1 MDHEN and CDR2 SYDVKM. The CDR3 covers 10 residues. V was pared by 7 bases and J by 2 bases, with 3 bases between. The CDR3 reads CASNPYEQYF. For the CDR3, the DNA is TGTGCCAGCAATCCCTACGAGCAGTACTTC.

J is TRBJ1-2 and V is TRBV2; maybe TRBD1 (6 bases). The CDR3 is 16 residues long. CDR1 is SNHLY, CDR2 FYNNEI, per germline. The V gene lost 5 bases and the J gene lost 0 bases, with 16 bases spanning the gap. The CDR3, as DNA: TGTGCCAGCAGTATAGGCAGGGGACAAGCTAACTATGGCTACACCTTC. It encodes CASSIGRGQANYGYTF.

The chain has TRBV6-1 and TRBJ2-7, with TRBD1 as a possible D gene (6 bases). Trimming removed 4 bases at V and 5 bases at J, with 12 bases between. Germline values: CDR1 MNHNS, CDR2 SASEGT. The CDR3 loop spans 13 amino acids. The CDR3, as DNA: TGTGCCAGCAGTGTGGACAGAACCGACGAGCAGTACTTC. Amino acid sequence: CASSVDRTDEQYF.